This entry lists 26 T cell receptor beta chains sequenced from one sample in a study of T-cell reconstitution after alpha-beta-depleted transplantation in children. A TCRbeta library incorporating unique molecular identifiers was prepared. MiXCR, applied by TCRdb to the PCR reads, yields one record per CDR3 protein. The sample includes around 270,000 distinct CDR3 sequences, 10% seen only once; the top ten take around 7.5%. The material sequenced was PBMCs, taken before TCRalphabeta/CD19-depleted stem cell transplant. The origin of the receptors is a boy under three years old with acute myeloid leukemia, due to receive a stem cell transplant.

This clonotype showed up just a few times. The rearrangement uses TRBV7-3 and TRBJ2-5, with 10 bases identical to TRBD2. This CDR3 is built from 19 residues. The V gene end was trimmed by 0 bases and the J gene end by 0 bases; junction bases not matched to a gene: 10. Per the germline V gene, CDR1 is SGHTA and CDR2 is FQGTGA. The CDR3 loop is CASSLTSVAGGTNQETQYF. The CDR3 DNA follows: TGTGCCAGCAGCTTAACGTCGGTAGCGGGGGGAACGAACCAAGAGACCCAGTACTTC.

Ten or more counts support this clonotype. V is TRBV4-2 and J is TRBJ2-2; TRBD2 aligns across 7 bases. This CDR3 is 16 amino acids long. V lost 4 bases to trimming and J lost 7 bases; unmatched junction nucleotides: 12. Looked up from germline, CDR1 is LGHNA and CDR2 is YNFKEQ. CDR3 protein: CASSPEVAGVIGELFF. DNA of the CDR3: TGTGCCAGCAGCCCCGAGGTGGCGGGAGTGATCGGGGAGCTGTTTTTT.

This clonotype was seen at least ten times. The gene calls are TRBV6-5 and TRBJ2-7, with D perhaps matching TRBD1 (6 bases). Looked up from germline, CDR1 is MNHEY and CDR2 is SVGAGI. The CDR3 consists of 16 residues. The V end lost 0 bases, the J end lost 3 bases, and 15 bases lay between the germline ends. The CDR3 region has the DNA TGTGCCAGCAGTTACTCCCGGACAGTTGCTCACTACGAGCAGTACTTC. As protein: CASSYSRTVAHYEQYF.

This clonotype was recorded many times. V usage is TRBV5-1 and J usage is TRBJ2-3; 10 bases are shared with TRBD2. CDR1 SGHRS and CDR2 YFSETQ come from the germline V gene. CDR3 length equals 17 residues. V was clipped by 3 bases and J by 0 bases; unmatched bases: 7. CDR3: CASSWTSGVPSTDTQYF. CDR3 DNA: TGCGCCAGCAGCTGGACTAGCGGAGTTCCTAGCACAGATACGCAGTATTTT.

This clonotype was detected many times. This chain connects TRBV27 to TRBJ1-1; the D gene is possibly TRBD1 (5 bases). This CDR3 contains 14 residues. Between the trimmed V and J ends, which lost 3 bases and 4 bases, there was a span of 12 bases. The germline CDR1 and CDR2 sequences are MNHEY and SMNVEV (reference sequence). CDR3 nucleotides: TGTGCCAGCAGTTTCTCAGACAGCGCCACTGAAGCTTTCTTT. Encoded protein: CASSFSDSATEAFF.

There are many counts of this clonotype. The chain combines TRBV12-3 or TRBV12-4 with TRBJ2-1, with D possibly called TRBD1 or TRBD2 (5 bases each). This CDR3 region has 16 residues. V lost 1 base and J lost 12, with 22 bases in between. CDR3 residues: CASSLDGVRVPGAQFF. The DNA for the CDR3 is TGTGCCAGCAGTTTAGATGGAGTCCGTGTGCCCGGGGCGCAGTTCTTC.

In DNA, the CDR3 is TGTGCTAGTGGGCACGGACAGCGCCAAGAGACCCAGTACTTC. Amino acid sequence: CASGHGQRQETQYF. The chain combines TRBV12-5 with TRBJ2-5, with D tentatively TRBD1 (6 bases). The V end lost 6 bases, the J end lost 1 base, and 12 bases lay between the germline ends. Germline CDR1 and CDR2: LGHNT and FRNRAP. CDR3 length: 14 residues.

This clonotype was seen repeatedly, ten times or more. The genes are TRBV5-1 and TRBJ2-3; TRBD2 matches 12 bases. CDR1 SGHRS and CDR2 YFSETQ come from the germline V gene. The CDR3 covers 15 residues. The trim removed 5 bases at V and 2 bases at J, leaving 3 bases unmatched. The CDR3 sequence is CASRRLAGATDTQYF. As DNA, the CDR3 is TGCGCCAGCAGGCGACTAGCGGGAGCCACAGATACGCAGTATTTT.

There are many counts of this clonotype. The V gene is TRBV5-1, the J gene TRBJ2-3, with a weak D call TRBD1 (5 bases). The CDR3 is 13 amino acids. CDR1 and CDR2 from the germline V gene are SGHRS and YFSETQ. Trimming took off 4 bases at V and 2 bases at J, with 8 bases between the two ends. The CDR3 loop reads CASSQDTTDTQYF. CDR3 bases: TGCGCCAGCAGCCAGGACACCACAGATACGCAGTATTTT.

This rearrangement joins TRBV20-1 to TRBJ2-7, with 7 positions matching TRBD2. The CDR3 runs to 14 residues. With V trimmed by 1 base and J by 5 bases, 8 bases remained unmatched. In germline, CDR1 is DFQATT, CDR2 SNEGSKA (reference sequence). The chain's CDR3 is CSARVVAGAHEQYF. CDR3 sequence (DNA): TGCAGTGCTAGAGTAGTTGCGGGAGCTCACGAGCAGTACTTC.

This clonotype was recorded at least ten times. The CDR3 DNA is TGTGCCAGCAGCTTAGGTGTCCGGTCAGGGTTAAATCAGCCCCAGCATTTT. It is translated as CASSLGVRSGLNQPQHF. The chain uses TRBV7-8 and TRBJ1-5; possibly TRBD1 for D (5 bases). The CDR3 has 17 amino acids. Deletions cut 1 base from V and 4 bases from J, with 17 bases between. Germline V lookup: CDR1 SGHVS, CDR2 FQNEAQ.

This clonotype was counted many times. This sequence joins TRBV7-3 and TRBJ2-5, with D possibly being TRBD1 or TRBD2 (5 bases each). The length of the CDR3 is 14 residues. Germline V gene lookup returns CDR1 SGHTA and CDR2 FQGTGA. V lost 1 base and J 4 bases, leaving 10 bases between the germline ends. Written as DNA, the CDR3 is TGTGCCAGCAGCTTAAACGGTGGGGGAGAGACCCAGTACTTC. Amino acids: CASSLNGGGETQYF.

This clonotype showed up many times. The genes are TRBV27 and TRBJ2-3, with D perhaps TRBD1 (5 bases). The CDR3 runs to 15 residues. V gave up 8 bases and J gave up 4 bases, with 19 bases separating them. In germline, CDR1 is MNHEY, CDR2 SMNVEV (reference sequence). CDR3 residues: CASSRVGRVPDTQYF. CDR3 coding DNA: TGTGCCAGCTCACGGGTGGGCAGGGTGCCAGATACGCAGTATTTT.

This clonotype was counted between two and nine times. CDR3 loop: CATSASGGPSNEQFF. The CDR3, as DNA: TGTGCCACCAGCGCTAGCGGGGGGCCCAGCAATGAGCAGTTCTTC. The chain has TRBV15 and TRBJ2-1; 11 positions match TRBD2. CDR3 length equals 15 residues. CDR1 and CDR2 from the germline V gene are LNHNV and YYDKDF (reference sequence). J was trimmed by 6 bases and V by 5 bases; bases with no gene match: 6.

The chain is built from TRBV5-1 and TRBJ2-1; tentative D call: TRBD2 (5 bases). The germline V gene encodes CDR1 SGHRS and CDR2 YFSETQ. Trimming pared 2 bases from V and 3 bases from J, leaving 12 bases between. The CDR3 length is 15 residues. The CDR3 reads CASSLLESNYNEQFF. CDR3 nucleotide sequence: TGCGCCAGCAGCTTACTAGAGTCAAACTACAATGAGCAGTTCTTC.

This clonotype was counted at least ten times. The chain carries TRBV5-5 and TRBJ2-4; the D is unclear. V was trimmed by 0 bases and J by 2 bases, leaving 9 bases between them. Germline V gives CDR1 SGHKS, CDR2 YYEKEE (reference sequence). The CDR3 has 15 amino acids. As DNA, the CDR3 is TGTGCCAGCAGCTTGGAGGGCCCGACCAAAAACATTCAGTACTTC. This encodes CASSLEGPTKNIQYF.

The count of this clonotype is one. The gene calls are TRBV30 and TRBJ2-5; tentatively, D is TRBD2 (5 bases). Looked up from germline, CDR1 is GTSNPN and CDR2 is SVGIG (reference sequence). V dropped 1 base and J dropped 1 base, with 19 bases sitting between them. The CDR3 covers 17 residues. CDR3 protein: CAWSGLTMRAVQETQYF. CDR3 nucleotide sequence: TGTGCCTGGAGTGGGTTGACTATGCGAGCGGTCCAAGAGACCCAGTACTTC.

This clonotype has a handful of counts. The chain carries TRBV12-3 or TRBV12-4 and TRBJ2-7; D possibly corresponds to TRBD2 (6 bases). Trimming pared 5 bases from V and 3 bases from J, leaving 14 bases between. The CDR3 covers 14 residues. CDR3 DNA: TGTGCCAGCAGTCCCCGGGAGTCGTTCTACGAGCAGTACTTC. Translating it yields CASSPRESFYEQYF.

This clonotype was observed many times. V and J are TRBV5-1 and TRBJ1-3, with a weak D call TRBD1 (5 bases). The CDR3 totals 16 residues. Germline CDR1 reads SGHRS; CDR2 reads YFSETQ. Between the trimmed V and J ends, which lost 0 bases and 6 bases, there was a span of 16 bases. The CDR3 reads CASSLGAGRSENTIYF. The CDR3 DNA reads as TGCGCCAGCAGCTTGGGGGCAGGGCGGAGTGAAAACACCATATATTTT.

This clonotype was recorded a few times. This sequence joins TRBV9 and TRBJ2-1; a possible D gene is TRBD2 (5 bases). Trimming left V 0 bases short and J 5 bases short, with 12 bases between. This CDR3 contains 15 residues. CDR1 is SGDLS and CDR2 is YYNGEE in the germline V gene. The CDR3 sequence: CASSVDPLGNNEQFF. In DNA, the CDR3 is TGTGCCAGCAGCGTAGACCCCCTCGGGAACAATGAGCAGTTCTTC. The complete variable domain, with remaining parts taken from reference TRBV9 and TRBJ2-1, reads DSGVTQTPKHLITATGQRVTLRCSPRSGDLSVYWYQQSLDQGLQFLIQYYNGEERAKGNILERFSAQQFPDLHSELNLSSLELGDSALYFCASSVDPLGNNEQFFGPGTRLTVL.

At least ten counts were recorded for this clonotype. The chain's CDR3 is CASSFSTGTVLRDSNQPQHF. DNA for the CDR3: TGTGCCAGCAGTTTTTCGACCGGGACAGTACTAAGAGATAGCAATCAGCCCCAGCATTTT. This chain joins TRBV28 and TRBJ1-5; 7 nucleotides match TRBD1. The V gene end was trimmed by 3 bases and the J gene end by 0 bases; junction bases not matched to a gene: 17. The length of the CDR3 is 20 residues. Germline lookup yields CDR1 MDHEN and CDR2 SYDVKM.

The sample holds many counts of this clonotype. The V call is TRBV5-1, the J call TRBJ1-3; D not certain. The CDR3 has 14 amino acids. The V gene lost 0 bases and the J gene lost 1 base, with 5 bases spanning the gap. Germline V gene sequence: CDR1 SGHRS, CDR2 YFSETQ. CDR3 sequence: CASSLEVSGNTIYF. CDR3 bases: TGCGCCAGCAGCTTGGAGGTTTCTGGAAACACCATATATTTT.

This clonotype was counted between two and nine times. This chain connects TRBV11-2 to TRBJ2-5; no clear D gene. V gave up 0 bases and J gave up 2 bases, with 7 bases separating them. The V gene's germline CDR1 is SGHAT and CDR2 FQNNGV. CDR3 size: 14 residues. CDR3 DNA: TGTGCCAGCAGCTTAGAATGGCTTCAAGAGACCCAGTACTTC. Protein sequence: CASSLEWLQETQYF. Full variable domain (rest looked up from reference TRBV11-2 and TRBJ2-5): EAGVAQSPRYKIIEKRQSVAFWCNPISGHATLYWYQQILGQGPKLLIQFQNNGVVDDSQLPKDRFSAERLKGVDSTLKIQPAKLEDSAVYLCASSLEWLQETQYFGPGTRLLVL.

This clonotype has a count of ten or more. The J gene is TRBJ1-1, the V gene TRBV25-1, with D perhaps TRBD1 (5 bases). The V gene lost 3 bases and the J gene lost 5 bases, with 16 bases spanning the gap. The germline V gene encodes CDR1 MGHDK and CDR2 SYGVNS. The CDR3 length is 15 residues. The CDR3 DNA reads TGTGCCAGCAGTGACAGGACATCTTTGGGGACTGAAGCTTTCTTT. Its protein is CASSDRTSLGTEAFF.

This clonotype was recorded many times. CDR3: CATSDPRGPHETQYF. CDR3 DNA sequence: TGTGCCACCAGTGATCCCCGGGGTCCACATGAGACCCAGTACTTC. The chain is built from TRBV24-1 and TRBJ2-5; D may be TRBD2 (5 bases). This CDR3 is built from 15 residues. The V gene lost 3 bases and the J gene lost 5 bases, with 15 bases spanning the gap. Germline V gene lookup returns CDR1 KGHDR and CDR2 SFDVKD.

This clonotype has at least ten counts. V and J are TRBV15 and TRBJ2-3, with D possibly TRBD2 on 6 matching bases. The length of the CDR3 is 15 residues. Germline CDR1 is LNHNV and CDR2 is YYDKDF (reference sequence). V was shortened by 4 bases and J by 6 bases, with 17 bases between the two germline ends. As DNA, the CDR3 is TGTGCCACCAGCATCGGGACTCTGGGATTGGATACGCAGTATTTT. Its translation: CATSIGTLGLDTQYF.